This record looks at one T cell receptor beta chain sequence and its context. From germline, CDR1 is SGHRS and CDR2 YFSETQ. There are 16 residues in the CDR3. Trimming took 0 bases from V and 9 from J, leaving 19 bases between them. The data belong to a study of CD8+ T cells in alopecia areata. In each case, RNA was isolated and then reverse transcribed into cDNA as the sequencing template. This table comes from immunoSEQ multiplex PCR, and its TCRdb copy is limited to in-frame clones, with some not included. The sample lists about 110,000 clones, almost 60% occurring once. This sequence joins TRBV5-1 and TRBJ2-1; a weak D match, TRBD1 (5 bases). Input material: CD8+ T cells sorted from blood. The sequence derives from a human donor in good health. As DNA, the CDR3 is TGCGCCAGCAGCTTGGCGCAGGGTCAGGGAAGGGTTGAGCAGTTCTTC. This encodes CASSLAQGQGRVEQFF.